This TCR beta chain was obtained from a study of T-cell memory formation after mild COVID-19. This CDR3 has 15 amino acids. Germline trimming cut 3 bases from V and 8 bases from J; bases unmatched to any gene: 12. Germline V gene data show CDR1 as SGDLS and CDR2 as YYNGEE. TCRdb called the 5' RACE reads again in MiXCR, with one record for every CDR3 protein. The data show some 350,000 distinct CDR3 sequences, about 15% seen once. Study-wide results and caveats: In pre-infection memory, a portion of responding clones appeared, which suggested that cross-reactive memory joined.

This clonotype appeared a few times. The target antigen is unknown. The rearrangement uses TRBV9 and TRBJ1-2; 8 bases are a match to TRBD1. The clonotype was recovered from a man between 18 and 29 years old who had mild COVID-19 (a few samples of this study predate the infection). Cell type and time point are not known. The sample comprised PBMCs or a T cell subset sorted from them (not recorded which). Here the CDR3 DNA reads TGTGCCAGCAGCGAGCCCGGGACAGGTCTTGGAGGCTACACCTTC. Its translation is CASSEPGTGLGGYTF.